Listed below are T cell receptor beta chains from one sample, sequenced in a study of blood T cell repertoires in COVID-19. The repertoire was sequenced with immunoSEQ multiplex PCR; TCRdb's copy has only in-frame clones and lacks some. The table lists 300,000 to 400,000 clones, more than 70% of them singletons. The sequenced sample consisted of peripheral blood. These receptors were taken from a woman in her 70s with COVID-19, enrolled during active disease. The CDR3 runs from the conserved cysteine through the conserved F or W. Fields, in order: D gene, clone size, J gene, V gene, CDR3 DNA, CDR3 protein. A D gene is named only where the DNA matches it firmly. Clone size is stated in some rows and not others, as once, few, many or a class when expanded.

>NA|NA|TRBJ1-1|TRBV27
TGTGCCAGCAGTTTTGGGGGGGGCAGGGCAGCTTTCTTT
CASSFGGGRAAFF
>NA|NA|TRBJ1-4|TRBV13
TGTGCCAGCAGCGCCGGAGGAGGGGCTAATGAAAAACTGTTTTTT
CASSAGGGANEKLFF
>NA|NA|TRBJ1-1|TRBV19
TGTGCCAGTAGTATTCTAGGGAGAGCCGTCCCTGAAGCTTTCTTT
CASSILGRAVPEAFF
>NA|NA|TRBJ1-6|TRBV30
TGTGCCTGGAGTGGACAGACCTATAATTCACCCCTCCACTTT
CAWSGQTYNSPLHF
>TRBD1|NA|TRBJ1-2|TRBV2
TGTGCCAGCAGTGAGGAGGGACAGGGGACCAGTAGCACCTTC
CASSEEGQGTSSTF
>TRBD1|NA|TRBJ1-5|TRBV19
TGTGCCAGACCGACAGGGGACAATCAGCCCCAGCATTTT
CARPTGDNQPQHF
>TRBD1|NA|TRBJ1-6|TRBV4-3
TGCGCCAGCAGCCAAGGGGGACAGCTGAATTCACCCCTCCACTTT
CASSQGGQLNSPLHF
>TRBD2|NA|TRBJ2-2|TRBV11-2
TGTGCCAGCAAGCTAGCGGGGGCCTCAGCCGGGGAGCTGTTTTTT
CASKLAGASAGELFF
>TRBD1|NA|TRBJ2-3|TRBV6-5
TGTGCCAGCAGCAGGGGGCCCACAGATACGCAGTATTTT
CASSRGPTDTQYF
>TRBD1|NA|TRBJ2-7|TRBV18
TGTGCCAGCCGTCCCGGGACAGGGGGTGGGTACGAGCAGTACTTC
CASRPGTGGGYEQYF
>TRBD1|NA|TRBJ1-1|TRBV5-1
TGCGCCAGCAGCTTGACGGGACAGGATACTGAAGCTTTCTTT
CASSLTGQDTEAFF
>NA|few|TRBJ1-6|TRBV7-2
TGTGCCAGCAGCTTCGGACAGTCGTATTCACCCCTCCACTTT
CASSFGQSYSPLHF
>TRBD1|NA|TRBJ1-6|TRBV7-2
TGTGCCAGCAGCTTAAAAGGTCGGACAGGGGGAACTTCACCCCTCCACTTT
CASSLKGRTGGTSPLHF
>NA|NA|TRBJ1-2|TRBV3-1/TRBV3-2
TGTGCCAGCAGCCAAGATTCGAGGGGGAACTATGGCTACACCTTC
CASSQDSRGNYGYTF
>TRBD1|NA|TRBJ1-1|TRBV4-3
TGCGCCAGCAGCCATGCCCAGGGGGCCTCTGAAGCTTTCTTT
CASSHAQGASEAFF
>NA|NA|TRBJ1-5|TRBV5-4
TGTGCCAGCAGCTTGGCAGGGGATGGTAGCAATCAGCCCCAGCATTTT
CASSLAGDGSNQPQHF
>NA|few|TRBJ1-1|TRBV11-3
TGTGCCAGCAGCTTAGGTTACGGGAAAGAAGCTTTCTTT
CASSLGYGKEAFF
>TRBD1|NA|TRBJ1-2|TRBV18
TGTGCCAGCTCACCACCTGATAAGGGGGCCGTCCTCCTTCATTATGGCTACACCTTC
CASSPPDKGAVLLHYGYTF
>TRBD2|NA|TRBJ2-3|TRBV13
TGTGCCAGCAGCCCGCGGACTAGCGGGGGCACAGATACGCAGTATTTT
CASSPRTSGGTDTQYF
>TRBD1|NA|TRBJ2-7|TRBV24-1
TGTGCCACCAGTCCGGGACAGGGGAAGTACGAGCAGTACTTC
CATSPGQGKYEQYF
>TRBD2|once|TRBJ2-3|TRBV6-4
TGTGCCAGCAGTGAAGTCGGGCCAGCGGGGGGGCGAGCTACGCAGTATTTT
CASSEVGPAGGRATQYF
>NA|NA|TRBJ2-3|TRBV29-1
TGCAGCGTGCCCCACTTCATAAGCACAGATACGCAGTATTTT
CSVPHFISTDTQYF
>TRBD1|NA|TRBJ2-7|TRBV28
TGTGCCAGCAGTTCGACAGGGAAGTGGGTAGGGCAGTACTTC
CASSSTGKWVGQYF
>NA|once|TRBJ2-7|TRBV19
TGTGCCAGTAGGAGGACAGACTCCTACGAGCAGTACTTC
CASRRTDSYEQYF
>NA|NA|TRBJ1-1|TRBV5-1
TGCGCCAGCAGCCCTGACATTTATTTGAACACTGAAGCTTTCTTT
CASSPDIYLNTEAFF
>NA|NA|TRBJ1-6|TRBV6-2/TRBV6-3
TGTGCCAGCAGTTCCGCCCGGGACACCGATTCACCCCTCCACTTT
CASSSARDTDSPLHF
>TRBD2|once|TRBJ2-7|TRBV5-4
TGTGCCAGCAGCTCCGCTAGCGGGGGGGTCTACGAGCAGTACTTC
CASSSASGGVYEQYF
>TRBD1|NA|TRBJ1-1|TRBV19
TGTGCCAGTAGGACAGGGGGCGTGAACACTGAAGCTTTCTTT
CASRTGGVNTEAFF
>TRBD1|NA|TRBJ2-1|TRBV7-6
TGTGCCAGCAGCTTAAAAGGACAGGCCGTGAATGAGCAGTTCTTC
CASSLKGQAVNEQFF
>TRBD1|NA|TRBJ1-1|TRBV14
TGTGCCAGCAGCCTAGGACCAGGGGGAAACACTGAAGCTTTCTTT
CASSLGPGGNTEAFF
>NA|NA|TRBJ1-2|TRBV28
TGTGCCAGCACGACAGGAGGCTATGGCTACACCTTC
CASTTGGYGYTF
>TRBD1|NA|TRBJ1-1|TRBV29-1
TGCAGCGTTTTCGGACAGGGGAACACTGAAGCTTTCTTT
CSVFGQGNTEAFF
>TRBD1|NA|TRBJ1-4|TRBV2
TGTGCCAGCAGAGTGACAGGGTTATCTAATGAAAAACTGTTTTTT
CASRVTGLSNEKLFF
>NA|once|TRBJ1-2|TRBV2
TGTGCCAGCAGCCCCTTTGGAGGGGAGATTGGCTACACCTTC
CASSPFGGEIGYTF
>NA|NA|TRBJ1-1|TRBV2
TGTGCCAGCGATGGAGGGTTGAACACTGAAGCTTTCTTT
CASDGGLNTEAFF
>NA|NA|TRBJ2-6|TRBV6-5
TGTGCCAGCACCTACTCTGGGGCCAACGTCCTGACTTTC
CASTYSGANVLTF
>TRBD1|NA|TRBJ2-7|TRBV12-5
TGTGCTAGTGGTTTAGTGGACAGGGGGCTGGCCTACGAGCAGTACTTC
CASGLVDRGLAYEQYF
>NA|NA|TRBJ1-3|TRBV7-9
TGTGCCAGCAGCCCTAGGGGGGGCTCTGGAAACACCATATATTTT
CASSPRGGSGNTIYF
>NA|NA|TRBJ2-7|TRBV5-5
TGTGCCAGCAGCTTGGGCGTTTCTTACGAGCAGTACTTC
CASSLGVSYEQYF
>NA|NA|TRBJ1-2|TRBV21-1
TGTGCCAGCAGCAAAAGGGACGGAGGGAACTATGGCTACACCTTC
CASSKRDGGNYGYTF
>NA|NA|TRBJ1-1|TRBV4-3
TGCGCCAGCAGCCAAGATCTCAGGTACACTGAAGCTTTCTTT
CASSQDLRYTEAFF
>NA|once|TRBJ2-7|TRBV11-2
TGTGCCAGCAGCCAGGGCAGGGACGAGCAGTACTTC
CASSQGRDEQYF
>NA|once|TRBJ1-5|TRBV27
TGTGCCAGCAGTTACCAAGGGGGCAATCAGCCCCAGCATTTT
CASSYQGGNQPQHF
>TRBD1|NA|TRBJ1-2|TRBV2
TGTGCCAGCAGTGTTACAGGGGTTTACGGTGGCTACACCTTC
CASSVTGVYGGYTF
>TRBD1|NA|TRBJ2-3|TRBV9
TGTGCCAGCAGCGCTACAGGGGCTGGAGATACGCAGTATTTT
CASSATGAGDTQYF
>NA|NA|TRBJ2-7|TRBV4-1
TGCGCCAGCAGCCGGGGGCGAGGAGATTCCTACGAGCAGTACTTC
CASSRGRGDSYEQYF
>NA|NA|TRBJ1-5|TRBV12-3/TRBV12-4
TGTGCCAGCAGTCCTACAGTAAATCAGCCCCAGCATTTT
CASSPTVNQPQHF
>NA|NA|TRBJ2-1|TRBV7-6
TGTGCCAGCAGCTTGACAGGCGGAACCTACAATGAGCAGTTCTTC
CASSLTGGTYNEQFF
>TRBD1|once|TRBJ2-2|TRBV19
TGTGCCAGTAGTATCCTCCGGGACAGGGGGCTAAGAGGGGAGCTGTTTTTT
CASSILRDRGLRGELFF